These 6 T cell receptor beta chains share one sample of origin, sequenced in a study of T-cell reconstitution after alpha-beta-depleted transplantation in children. The authors prepared the TCRbeta library with unique molecular identifiers. A single record per CDR3 protein comes from TCRdb applying MiXCR to the PCR reads. The repertoire holds around 440,000 distinct CDR3 sequences, with 15% to 20% as singletons. The material sequenced was PBMCs, mostly from graft donor cells, taken 360 days after TCRalphabeta/CD19-depleted stem cell transplant. Source of these receptors: a boy younger than two who had a stem cell transplant for Wiskott-Aldrich syndrome, so the T cells may come from the graft donor.

The CDR3 is CASSVEVRSGANVLTF. CDR3 nucleotide sequence: TGTGCCAGCAGCGTAGAGGTCAGGTCCGGGGCCAACGTCCTGACTTTC. This rearrangement joins TRBV9 to TRBJ2-6; D is undetermined. The CDR3 loop spans 16 amino acids. The V end lost 0 bases, the J end lost 4 bases, and 11 bases lay between the germline ends. CDR1 and CDR2 (germline): SGDLS, YYNGEE.

The chain carries TRBV29-1 and TRBJ2-7, with TRBD2 matching 9 bases. Unmatched junction bases numbered 4, after V lost 7 bases and J lost 3 bases. The length of the CDR3 is 12 residues. CDR1 is SQVTM, CDR2 ANQGSEA, per germline. The CDR3 protein is CSASGVNYEQYF. In DNA form, the CDR3 reads TGCAGCGCTAGCGGGGTAAACTACGAGCAGTACTTC.

The V and J genes are TRBV11-2 and TRBJ2-3, with D perhaps matching TRBD1 (6 bases). Trimming removed 0 bases from V and 7 bases from J, with 11 bases in between. This CDR3 has 14 residues. CDR1 and CDR2 from the germline V gene are SGHAT and FQNNGV. The CDR3: CASSLDLGGHTQYF. The CDR3 DNA sequence: TGTGCCAGCAGCTTAGATTTAGGGGGACATACGCAGTATTTT.

This clonotype has only a few counts. The chain couples TRBV29-1 to TRBJ2-3; 7 bases are shared with TRBD1. CDR3 length equals 12 residues. Germline-derived CDR1 and CDR2 are SQVTM and ANQGSEA. V shed 6 bases, J shed 1 base, and the junction held 1 base outside the gene matches. Here the CDR3 reads CSVDRRTDTQYF. For the CDR3, the DNA is TGCAGCGTGGACAGGCGCACAGATACGCAGTATTTT.

J is TRBJ2-1 and V is TRBV11-2; 8 bases match TRBD1. This CDR3 spans 16 amino acids. The germline V gene has CDR1 SGHAT and CDR2 FQNNGV. J was trimmed by 3 bases and V by 3 bases; bases with no gene match: 7. The CDR3 sequence: CASSFLYGQGYNEQFF. DNA for the CDR3: TGTGCCAGCAGCTTTTTATACGGACAGGGCTACAATGAGCAGTTCTTC.

The chain is built from TRBV7-2 and TRBJ2-1; D may be TRBD1 or TRBD2 (5 bases each). Trimming removed 2 bases from V and 6 bases from J, with 20 bases in between. CDR1 is SGHTA, CDR2 FQGNSA, per germline. This CDR3 has 17 residues. The CDR3 is CASSLSKGLAPLNEQFF. The CDR3 DNA sequence: TGTGCCAGCAGCTTAAGTAAGGGGCTAGCTCCCCTCAATGAGCAGTTCTTC.